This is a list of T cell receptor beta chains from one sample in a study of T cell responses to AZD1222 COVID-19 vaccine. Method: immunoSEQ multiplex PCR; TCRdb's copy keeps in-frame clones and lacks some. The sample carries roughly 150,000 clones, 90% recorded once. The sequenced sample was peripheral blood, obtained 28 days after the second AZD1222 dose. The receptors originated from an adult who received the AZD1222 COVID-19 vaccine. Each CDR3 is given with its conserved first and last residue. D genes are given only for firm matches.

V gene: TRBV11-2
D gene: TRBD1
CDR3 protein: CASSFNRGDGYTF

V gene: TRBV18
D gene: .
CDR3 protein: CASSKGRDTEAFF

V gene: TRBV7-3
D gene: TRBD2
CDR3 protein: CASSPAGRETQYF

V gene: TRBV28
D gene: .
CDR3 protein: CASSLETSTYEQYF

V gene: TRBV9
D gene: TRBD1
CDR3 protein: CASSVGGGTGVIEAFF

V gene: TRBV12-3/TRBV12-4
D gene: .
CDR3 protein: CASTLVDGYTF

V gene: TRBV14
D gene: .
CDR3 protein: CASSQGLGQLNEKLFF

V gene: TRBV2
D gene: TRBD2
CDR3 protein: CASSDGLAGGPHEQFF

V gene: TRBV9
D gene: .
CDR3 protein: CASSPRLSIWSETQYF

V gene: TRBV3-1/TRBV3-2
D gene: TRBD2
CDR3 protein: CASSHLAGSAKNIQYF

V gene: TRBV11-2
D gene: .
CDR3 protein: CASSLDRGVAGKLFF

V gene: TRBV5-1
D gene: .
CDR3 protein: CASSAAGGNTEAFF

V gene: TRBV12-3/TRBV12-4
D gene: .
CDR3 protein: CASSRRQGETQYF

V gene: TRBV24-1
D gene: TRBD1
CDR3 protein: CATSSQGASSTDTQYF

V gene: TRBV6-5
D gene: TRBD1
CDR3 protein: CASSRDREGYGYTF

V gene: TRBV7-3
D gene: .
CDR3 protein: CASSLTGASEAFF

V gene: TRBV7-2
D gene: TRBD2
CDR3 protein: CASSTTGTRDYNEQFF

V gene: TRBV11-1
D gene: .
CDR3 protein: CASSLLPDGGTDTQYF

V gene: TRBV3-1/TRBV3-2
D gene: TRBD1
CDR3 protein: CASSQRFGQGVYNEQFF

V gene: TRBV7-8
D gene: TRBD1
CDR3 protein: CASSDREDQPQHF

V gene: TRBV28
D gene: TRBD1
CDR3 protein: CASSSGQRHQPQHF

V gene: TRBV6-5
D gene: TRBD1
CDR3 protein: CASRLTGDGNTEAFF

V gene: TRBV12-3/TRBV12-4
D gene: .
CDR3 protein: CASSLGYGYTF

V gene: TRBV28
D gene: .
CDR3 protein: CASSSAKISNQPQHF

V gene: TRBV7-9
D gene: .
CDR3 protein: CASRGRNTEAFF

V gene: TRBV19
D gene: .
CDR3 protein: CASSMGRWVSGNTIYF

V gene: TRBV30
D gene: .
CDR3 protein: CAWSGANPLQPQHF

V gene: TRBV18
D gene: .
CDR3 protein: CASSKNTDTQYF

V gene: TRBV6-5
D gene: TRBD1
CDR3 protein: CASSQQGATDTQYF

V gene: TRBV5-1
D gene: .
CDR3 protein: CASSPAGQEGSPLHF